This paragraph reports one T cell receptor (beta chain). Germline values: CDR1 ENHRY, CDR2 SYGVKD. CDR3 size: 14 residues. Losses at the gene ends were 4 bases for V and 5 bases for J; bases not matched to a gene: 1. The data were taken from a study of T cell responses to AZD1222 COVID-19 vaccine. Profiling relied on immunoSEQ multiplex PCR, and the TCRdb table lists in-frame clones only, not all of them. The repertoire includes about 69,000 clones, roughly 88% of them detected once, and about 2.7% sits in the top ten. The material was peripheral blood, obtained on day 0 of AZD1222 vaccination. The rearrangement uses TRBV10-3 and TRBJ1-4; 10 bases agree with TRBD1. This TCR came from an adult in good health. CDR3 sequence reads: CAISGGQGNEKLFF. The CDR3 DNA reads TGTGCCATCAGTGGGGGACAGGGGAATGAAAAACTGTTTTTT.